A selection of T cell receptor beta chains follows, all from one sample in a study of cytomegalovirus exposure and HLA in healthy donors. The repertoire was sequenced with immunoSEQ multiplex PCR; TCRdb's copy has only in-frame clones and lacks some. The table has approximately 160,000 clones, 75% seen once. The sequencing sample was made of PBMCs. The receptors shown here come from a woman between 50 and 59 years old in good health and CMV-seropositive. Both conserved end residues are part of each CDR3. The order of the fields is V gene, J gene, D gene, clone size, CDR3 DNA, CDR3 protein. A D gene is named only where the DNA matches it firmly. Size tells how often a clone was seen (once, few, many) or the class of an expanded clone, and some rows leave it out.

TRBV9	TRBJ2-3	-	-	TGTGCCAGCAGCGCCTTAGATACGCAGTATTTT	CASSALDTQYF
TRBV27	TRBJ2-6	-	few	TGTGCCAGCAGTTTATCGTTTGGAGGCTCTGGGGCCAACGTCCTGACTTTC	CASSLSFGGSGANVLTF
TRBV5-1	TRBJ1-1	TRBD1	-	TGCGCCAGCAGCTCTTACGGGACAGGGCTGAACACTGAAGCTTTCTTT	CASSSYGTGLNTEAFF
TRBV7-9	TRBJ1-5	-	-	TGTGCCAGCAGCGCGGACAAGGCGAACAATCAGCCCCAGCATTTT	CASSADKANNQPQHF
TRBV6-6	TRBJ2-3	TRBD2	-	TGTGCCAGCAGTTACTCTTCGAGCGGGGGTACGCAGTATTTT	CASSYSSSGGTQYF
TRBV5-1	TRBJ2-1	-	-	TGCGCCAGCAGCTCGGCACAGGGAAGGGCTCTCTACAATGAGCAGTTCTTC	CASSSAQGRALYNEQFF
TRBV2	TRBJ1-5	-	-	TGTGCCAGCAGTGTGGCACAGAGCAATCAGCCCCAGCATTTT	CASSVAQSNQPQHF
TRBV11-2	TRBJ2-6	-	-	TGTGCCAGCAGCACGCGGGGTGCTGGGGCCAACGTCCTGACTTTC	CASSTRGAGANVLTF
TRBV10-3	TRBJ2-3	TRBD2	-	TGTGCCATCAGTGAGGGACTAGCGGGGGGAGAATCGGATACGCAGTATTTT	CAISEGLAGGESDTQYF
TRBV6-6	TRBJ1-1	TRBD1	-	TGTGCCAGCAGCCACGACAGGGTGGGGACTGAAGCTTTCTTT	CASSHDRVGTEAFF
TRBV27	TRBJ1-1	-	-	TGTGCCAGCTCTACGGGGGGATCGTTGACTGAGGCTTTCTTT	CASSTGGSLTEAFF
TRBV5-1	TRBJ1-6	-	-	TGCGCCAGCAGCGAGGGACACGGTAATTCACCCCTCCACTTT	CASSEGHGNSPLHF
TRBV2	TRBJ2-3	TRBD1	-	TGTGCCAGCCGGACAGGGGGGTCTGGTGCGCAGTATTTT	CASRTGGSGAQYF
TRBV11-2	TRBJ2-3	TRBD2	-	TGTGCCAGCAGCCGACTTCGGGGGGACCTGTATTTT	CASSRLRGDLYF
TRBV2	TRBJ2-5	-	-	TGTGCCAGCACCCGGGGTAGCCAAGAGACCCAGTACTTC	CASTRGSQETQYF
TRBV5-1	TRBJ1-5	-	-	TGCGCCAGCAGCTTGACGGGGGGCAATCAGCCCCAGCATTTT	CASSLTGGNQPQHF
TRBV29-1	TRBJ2-5	-	-	TGCAGCGTTGGAATAGGACAGAGAGGAGAGACCCCGTACTTC	CSVGIGQRGETPYF
TRBV9	TRBJ1-3	TRBD1	once	TGTGCCAGCAGCGTAACACAGGGGTATGGAAACACCATATATTTT	CASSVTQGYGNTIYF
TRBV30	TRBJ1-2	TRBD1	-	TGTGCCTGGAGTCGGACAGGGGGCTTGGATGGCTACACCTTC	CAWSRTGGLDGYTF
TRBV18	TRBJ2-1	-	-	TGTGCCAGCTCACCGGGCCAGAATGAGCAGTTCTTC	CASSPGQNEQFF
TRBV5-1	TRBJ2-7	-	-	TGCGCCAGCAGCTTGTCGGTAGGGGCCAGCTACGAGCAGTACTTC	CASSLSVGASYEQYF
TRBV6-5	TRBJ1-3	-	-	TGTGCCAGCAGCCGTACAGGGTTGGAGGGAAACACCATATATTTT	CASSRTGLEGNTIYF
TRBV6-1	TRBJ1-4	TRBD1	-	TGTGCCAGCAGTGAAGTTGGGAGGACAGGGTATGAAAAACTGTTTTTT	CASSEVGRTGYEKLFF
TRBV10-2	TRBJ1-2	-	once	TGCGCCAGCAGTGAAGCAAAACAGGGAAATGGCTACACCTTC	CASSEAKQGNGYTF
TRBV2	TRBJ1-5	TRBD1	few	TGTGCCAGCAGGGCCGGGACAGGACGAGGGCTTAATCAGCCCCAGCATTTT	CASRAGTGRGLNQPQHF
TRBV7-7	TRBJ2-1	TRBD2	few	TGTGCCAGCAGCTTGACTAGCGGTGAAGACAATGAGCAGTTCTTC	CASSLTSGEDNEQFF
TRBV6-6	TRBJ1-2	-	-	TGTGCCAGCAGTTATCGGGGAGGGGCTGGTGGCTACACCTTC	CASSYRGGAGGYTF
TRBV10-3	TRBJ1-2	-	once	TGTGCCATCAGTGCGCACGGCGGCTATGGCTACACCTTC	CAISAHGGYGYTF
TRBV5-6	TRBJ1-1	-	few	TGTGCCAGCAGCTTGGACAAGCGTGAAGCTTTCTTT	CASSLDKREAFF
TRBV2	TRBJ1-2	TRBD1	-	TGTGCCAGCAGTGAAGCGCTTAGGACAGGGGGTGGCTACACCTTC	CASSEALRTGGGYTF
TRBV5-1	TRBJ2-1	-	-	TGCGCCAGCAGCTTGGTAGGAGACAATGAGCAGTTCTTC	CASSLVGDNEQFF
TRBV5-1	TRBJ1-1	-	once	TGCGCCAGCAGCCCTGATAGAATGAACACTGAAGCTTTCTTT	CASSPDRMNTEAFF
TRBV27	TRBJ1-2	TRBD1	-	TGTGCCAGCAGTTTCCTACAGGGGGCGGGGGGCTACACCTTC	CASSFLQGAGGYTF
TRBV7-9	TRBJ1-1	-	-	TGTGCCAGCAGCGAGGCAGGGCCTGAAGCTTTCTTT	CASSEAGPEAFF
TRBV6-5	TRBJ1-5	-	few	TGTGCCAGCAGCCGCGGACGAGCGGGCAATCAGCCCCAGCATTTT	CASSRGRAGNQPQHF
TRBV5-1	TRBJ2-5	-	-	TGCGCCAGCAGCCCAGGGTCCACCCAAGAGACCCAGTACTTC	CASSPGSTQETQYF
TRBV4-1	TRBJ2-1	TRBD2	-	TGCGCCAGCAGCCAAGTCGGTAGCGGGGGGGCCCAAAAAAAGGTATGGAATGAGCAGTTCTTC	CASSQVGSGGAQKKVWNEQFF